A selection of T cell receptor beta chains follows, all from one sample in a study of blood T cell repertoires in COVID-19. Produced via immunoSEQ multiplex PCR; TCRdb's table is partial and in-frame only. The sample includes approximately 40,000 clones, about 90% of them seen just once. The sequenced sample consisted of peripheral blood. The receptors shown here come from a man in his 60s with acute or convalescent COVID-19. Each CDR3 is given with its conserved first and last residue. D genes are given only for firm matches. Not every row has a clone size; where given, it reads once, few, many or a size class.

CDR3 | DNA | size | V | D | J
CASSLPGTGRYNEQFF | TGTGCCAGCAGTTTACCCGGGACAGGGCGGTACAATGAGCAGTTCTTC | . | TRBV28 | TRBD1 | TRBJ2-1
CAWSPTGRGGSGANVLTF | TGTGCCTGGAGTCCCACAGGGCGCGGGGGCTCTGGGGCCAACGTCCTGACTTTC | . | TRBV30 | . | TRBJ2-6
CASSYEGARYEQYF | TGTGCCAGCAGTTACGAGGGAGCGCGATACGAGCAGTACTTC | . | TRBV6-6 | . | TRBJ2-7
CASSGRDRMLETQYF | TGTGCCAGCAGCGGACGGGACAGAATGTTGGAGACCCAGTACTTC | . | TRBV6-4 | TRBD1 | TRBJ2-5
CASSQVQGGSYNEQFF | TGTGCCAGCAGCCAGGTCCAGGGGGGCTCCTACAATGAGCAGTTCTTC | . | TRBV14 | . | TRBJ2-1
CASNGGKGAGELFF | TGTGCCAGCAACGGGGGAAAGGGCGCCGGGGAGCTGTTTTTT | . | TRBV28 | . | TRBJ2-2
CSVVEAFNEQFF | TGCAGCGTTGTTGAGGCTTTCAATGAGCAGTTCTTC | . | TRBV29-1 | . | TRBJ2-1
CASSLELAGPERFF | TGCGCCAGCAGCCTCGAACTAGCCGGGCCGGAACGGTTCTTC | . | TRBV5-1 | . | TRBJ2-1
CATGQGGSPLHF | TGTGCCACTGGACAGGGAGGCTCACCCCTCCACTTT | . | TRBV19 | TRBD1 | TRBJ1-6
CASSTRDMSSGANVLTF | TGTGCCAGTAGTACTCGGGACATGAGCTCTGGGGCCAACGTCCTGACTTTC | . | TRBV19 | . | TRBJ2-6
CASRLVPVSTDTQYF | TGTGCCAGCAGACTTGTCCCCGTTAGCACAGATACGCAGTATTTT | . | TRBV27 | . | TRBJ2-3
CASSGPSSGSSDTQYF | TGTGCCAGCAGCGGACCCAGTAGCGGGAGCTCAGATACGCAGTATTTT | . | TRBV9 | TRBD2 | TRBJ2-3
CASSDSLPGQGASGELFF | TGTGCCAGCAGTGATTCCCTACCTGGACAGGGGGCCTCCGGGGAGCTGTTTTTT | . | TRBV2 | TRBD1 | TRBJ2-2
CASSESNPINEQFF | TGTGCCAGCAGTGAATCCAATCCCATCAATGAGCAGTTCTTC | . | TRBV25-1 | . | TRBJ2-1
CASSDSLRSSASGIDTQYF | TGTGCCAGCAGTGACTCTCTCAGGTCCTCGGCTAGCGGGATTGATACGCAGTATTTT | . | TRBV6-4 | TRBD2 | TRBJ2-3
CASRRGPLTFEAFF | TGTGCCAGCAGACGGGGTCCGCTTACTTTTGAAGCTTTCTTT | few | TRBV5-4 | . | TRBJ1-1
CASSYGGVTEAFF | TGTGCCAGCAGTTACGGGGGGGTCACTGAAGCTTTCTTT | . | TRBV12-3/TRBV12-4 | . | TRBJ1-1
CASSLSGGSSQPQHF | TGTGCCAGCAGCTTATCAGGAGGGAGTAGTCAGCCCCAGCATTTT | . | TRBV7-2 | . | TRBJ1-5
CASSFTGGTEAFF | TGTGCCAGCAGCTTTACAGGGGGCACTGAAGCTTTCTTT | . | TRBV5-4 | TRBD1 | TRBJ1-1
CASSYSTGQGSPLHF | TGTGCCAGCAGTTACTCAACCGGACAGGGTTCACCCCTCCACTTT | . | TRBV6-5 | TRBD1 | TRBJ1-6
CASSFDFNSYNEQFF | TGCGCCAGCAGCTTTGACTTCAACTCCTACAATGAGCAGTTCTTC | . | TRBV5-1 | . | TRBJ2-1
CASSLDRSFSGNTIYF | TGTGCCAGTAGTCTGGACAGGTCGTTCTCTGGAAACACCATATATTTT | . | TRBV19 | TRBD1 | TRBJ1-3
CSVEAALAGVGGEQFF | TGCAGCGTTGAAGCGGCACTAGCGGGGGTCGGAGGCGAGCAGTTCTTC | . | TRBV29-1 | TRBD2 | TRBJ2-1
CASSPILRTDLSNQPQHF | TGCGCCAGCAGCCCAATCCTCAGGACAGACCTAAGCAATCAGCCCCAGCATTTT | . | TRBV4-1 | . | TRBJ1-5
CASSSTLAGVLYF | TGTGCCAGTAGTAGCACACTAGCGGGAGTGTTATACTTC | . | TRBV19 | TRBD2 | TRBJ2-7
CASSAPSGSGNEQFF | TGCGCCAGCAGCGCACCTAGCGGGAGCGGCAATGAGCAGTTCTTC | . | TRBV5-1 | TRBD2 | TRBJ2-1
CASRGLGSDEQFF | TGTGCCAGTAGGGGACTAGGGAGCGATGAGCAGTTCTTC | . | TRBV19 | TRBD2 | TRBJ2-1
CATSNPGTSLNEQFF | TGTGCCACCTCCAACCCCGGGACTAGTTTGAATGAGCAGTTCTTC | . | TRBV24-1 | TRBD2 | TRBJ2-1
CASSEFSGLRGLGGEQYF | TGCGCCAGCAGTGAGTTTAGCGGGCTCCGAGGTCTGGGGGGCGAGCAGTACTTC | . | TRBV10-1 | TRBD2 | TRBJ2-7
CASSFGPTEAFF | TGCGCCAGCAGCTTTGGGCCCACTGAAGCTTTCTTT | . | TRBV5-1 | . | TRBJ1-1
CASGQISNQPQHF | TGTGCCAGTGGGCAGATTAGCAATCAGCCCCAGCATTTT | . | TRBV6-6 | . | TRBJ1-5
CASSRTTANEQFF | TGTGCCAGCAGCCGGACTACTGCGAATGAGCAGTTCTTC | . | TRBV11-3 | . | TRBJ2-1
CATKGPGMNTEAFF | TGTGCCACCAAGGGTCCAGGGATGAACACTGAAGCTTTCTTT | . | TRBV2 | . | TRBJ1-1
CASMIGGFEDTQYF | TGCGCCAGCATGATAGGGGGCTTTGAAGATACGCAGTATTTT | . | TRBV5-1 | TRBD1 | TRBJ2-3
CASSLRLAQGVHEQYF | TGTGCCAGCAGCTTACGGCTGGCCCAGGGTGTGCACGAGCAGTACTTC | . | TRBV11-2 | . | TRBJ2-7
CATSREADSGGELFF | TGTGCCACCAGCAGAGAGGCCGATTCGGGAGGGGAGCTGTTTTTT | . | TRBV15 | . | TRBJ2-2
CASSLVGGQGPGNQPQHF | TGTGCCAGCAGCTTAGTGGGGGGACAGGGACCGGGCAATCAGCCCCAGCATTTT | . | TRBV7-2 | TRBD1 | TRBJ1-5
CASSSYTDTQYF | TGCGCCAGCAGCTCCTACACAGATACGCAGTATTTT | . | TRBV5-1 | . | TRBJ2-3
CASSPLGTSANTGELFF | TGTGCCAGCAGCCCGCTCGGGACTAGCGCAAACACCGGGGAGCTGTTTTTT | . | TRBV11-2 | TRBD2 | TRBJ2-2
CSVEVGEPYGEQYF | TGCAGCGTTGAGGTCGGGGAACCTTATGGGGAGCAGTACTTC | . | TRBV29-1 | . | TRBJ2-7
CASSLFGGGTGELFF | TGTGCCAGCAGTTTATTCGGAGGAGGCACCGGGGAGCTGTTTTTT | . | TRBV28 | . | TRBJ2-2
CASSPASGSRVRETQYF | TGTGCCAGCAGCCCCGCTAGCGGGAGCAGGGTGCGGGAGACCCAGTACTTC | . | TRBV9 | TRBD2 | TRBJ2-5
CATSDSGQGAKGYGYTF | TGTGCCACCAGTGATTCGGGACAGGGGGCGAAGGGCTATGGCTACACCTTC | . | TRBV24-1 | TRBD1 | TRBJ1-2
CASRNQGSSNEKLFF | TGTGCCAGCAGAAACCAGGGGTCGTCTAATGAAAAACTGTTTTTT | few | TRBV28 | . | TRBJ1-4
CASSRGTFFTDTQYF | TGTGCCAGCTCGCGCGGGACGTTCTTCACAGATACGCAGTATTTT | . | TRBV18 | . | TRBJ2-3
CASSSSGRSGEQYF | TGTGCCAGCAGCTCTAGCGGGAGATCAGGCGAGCAGTACTTC | . | TRBV5-6 | TRBD2 | TRBJ2-7
CASSLDPGGTGNEQFF | TGTGCCAGCAGCTTGGATCCGGGAGGGACCGGGAATGAGCAGTTCTTC | . | TRBV5-4 | TRBD2 | TRBJ2-1
CASSQDGMDSGNTIYF | TGTGCCAGCAGCCAAGACGGGATGGACTCTGGAAACACCATATATTTT | . | TRBV4-2 | . | TRBJ1-3
CASSQGHLSGNTIYF | TGCGCCAGCAGCCAAGGACATCTCTCTGGAAACACCATATATTTT | once | TRBV4-3 | . | TRBJ1-3
CASSPLTGTFF | TGTGCCAGCTCCCCCTTGACAGGGACTTTCTTT | . | TRBV28 | TRBD1 | TRBJ1-1
CSASSGRGETQYF | TGCAGTGCTAGTAGTGGGAGGGGAGAGACCCAGTACTTC | . | TRBV20-1 | TRBD2 | TRBJ2-5
CASSKPYGYTF | TGTGCCAGCAGCAAACCTTATGGCTACACCTTC | . | TRBV21-1 | . | TRBJ1-2
CASSLGQGPNTEAFF | TGCGCCAGCAGTCTAGGACAGGGTCCGAACACTGAAGCTTTCTTT | . | TRBV10-2 | TRBD1 | TRBJ1-1
CAWLTVGNEKLFF | TGTGCCTGGTTGACAGTTGGGAATGAAAAACTGTTTTTT | . | TRBV30 | . | TRBJ1-4
CAISEFRGTNEKLFF | TGTGCCATCAGTGAGTTCAGGGGAACTAATGAAAAACTGTTTTTT | . | TRBV10-3 | . | TRBJ1-4
CASSQGFPGRGQETQYF | TGCGCCAGCAGCCAAGGATTTCCCGGGAGGGGGCAAGAGACCCAGTACTTC | . | TRBV4-1 | TRBD2 | TRBJ2-5
CASRRPGRKNTEAFF | TGTGCCAGCAGACGGCCGGGGAGAAAAAACACTGAAGCTTTCTTT | . | TRBV11-2 | . | TRBJ1-1
CASSPTGVDYGYTF | TGTGCCAGCTCACCTACAGGGGTGGACTATGGCTACACCTTC | . | TRBV18 | TRBD1 | TRBJ1-2
CASSYLAGKAYEQYF | TGTGCCAGCAGTTACCTAGCGGGAAAGGCCTACGAGCAGTACTTC | . | TRBV6-5 | TRBD2 | TRBJ2-7